This TCR beta chain was found in a study of T cell clonality in common variable immunodeficiency. The study's findings and limits: CVID subjects shared fewer TCRbeta clones than healthy controls did.

This clone was seen a handful of times. Its antigen remains unknown. Read coverage stops 3 residues before the CDR3 terminus; the germline J gene supplies the remainder. Germline CDR1 reads WSHSY; CDR2 reads SAAADI. The CDR3 is 15 amino acids. This table comes from immunoSEQ multiplex PCR, and its TCRdb copy is limited to in-frame clones, with some not included. The sample presents 40,000 to 45,000 clones, none singletons. Blood samples were heparinized, 5 to 8 ml per donor. What was sequenced was peripheral blood mononuclear cells. V is TRBV10-2 and J is TRBJ1-1; possible D gene TRBD1, 6 bases. The clonotype originates from a person aged 18 to 75 in good health. The CDR3 here is CASSESPGGQTEAFF. The sequenced CDR3 bases are TGCGCCAGCAGTGAGTCCCCGGGCGGACAGACAGAA.